This T cell receptor beta chain is from a study of T cell repertoires in cytomegalovirus infection (dated by TCRdb to the late 2010s). Background on the whole study: Alongside well-studied HLA-B-restricted epitopes, the peptide stimulations were aimed at recently identified HLA-C-restricted CMV epitopes, whose presentation resists viral immunomodulation. Donor HLA type was relevant to the analysis, because carriage of CMV infection together with the matching HLA type was indicated by public TCR beta signatures. The study at large found these results: Cumulative frequency of public TCR beta family members discriminated carriers of CMV infection plus the relevant HLA type in this cohort and an independent 352-donor cohort. The ex vivo response was dominated by HLA-C-restricted CMV-specific TCR beta clonotypes, and the single most frequent clonotype in two of eight donors was supplied by these HLA-C-restricted clonotypes.

In the case of this clonotype: What antigen it recognizes has not been identified. Per-base qualities were not stored, and no clone one base away is much larger.

The germline V gene sets CDR1 to ENHRY and CDR2 to SYGVKD. The CDR3 sequence holds 14 residues, the cysteine and phenylalanine included. Only the CDR3 region is kept as DNA, spanning 42 bases read in frame from base 1. V drops 2 bases and J drops 1 base, leaving 8 bases in between. The label giving this sample's treatment or condition can be read as: in vitro stimulation with specific CMV peptide epitopes to enrich CMV-specific T cells. Sequencing relied on an Illumina HiSeq 1500. TCRdb reprocessing: public reads trimmed at Q25 with fastp, clones called with MiXCR, in-frame beta chains kept. Rows with one shared CDR3 protein collapse into an entry with the most common genes and DNA. A total of 700,000 to 900,000 distinct CDR3 sequences appear in this sample, 25% to 30% of them only once. Together, the top ten hold over 10% of the sample.

The sequence came from a human donor in good health (CMV status not recorded). Some clones in this sample may be carry-over from other donors' samples. The rearranged chain carries TRBV10-3 and TRBJ2-5; no D gene is confidently identified. This specimen consisted of cultured CD8+ T cells from PBMCs, obtained from culture after CMV antigen stimulation. CDR3 loop: CAISELGIQETQYF. The sequenced DNA: TGTGCCATCAGTGAGCTGGGTATCCAAGAGACCCAGTACTTC.